These T cell receptor beta chains were read from a single sample in a study of cytomegalovirus exposure and HLA in healthy donors. Data came from immunoSEQ multiplex PCR; TCRdb stores just in-frame clones and leaves some out. Of some 220,000 clones in the sample, around 89% were seen once. The sequencing sample was made of PBMCs. The receptors were sampled from a woman aged 18-35 years in good health and CMV-seronegative. Each CDR3 is given with its conserved first and last residue. D genes are given only for firm matches.

-	TRBJ2-2	TRBV7-2	CASSKYGTASGELFF
-	TRBJ2-1	TRBV15	CATSRDDPTSYNEQFF
TRBD2	TRBJ2-1	TRBV13	CASSSMLRTSGGQNNEQFF
-	TRBJ1-2	TRBV18	CASSPSSRNYGYTF
TRBD1	TRBJ1-1	TRBV4-2	CASSQLGTVNTEAFF
-	TRBJ2-7	TRBV7-8	CATLRDTLYEQYF
TRBD1	TRBJ1-6	TRBV5-6	CASSSGQGFSPLHF
TRBD2	TRBJ2-7	TRBV9	CASSVGLAGGSSYEQYF
TRBD1	TRBJ1-4	TRBV7-9	CASRPARGQSNEKLFF
TRBD1	TRBJ1-1	TRBV6-1	CASRAPGQGFTEAFF
TRBD2	TRBJ2-7	TRBV7-3	CASSLVMGSGAGPSYEQYF
-	TRBJ2-2	TRBV5-1	CASSSETGINTGELFF
TRBD2	TRBJ2-1	TRBV6-1	CASIEAGGNYNEQFF
TRBD2	TRBJ2-2	TRBV7-2	CASSLLAGGTGELFF
-	TRBJ2-7	TRBV4-2	CASSQDPPGHRHYEQYF
-	TRBJ2-5	TRBV5-1	CASSAAGQETQYF
TRBD2	TRBJ2-7	TRBV4-1	CASSQRSGAGTPYEQYF
TRBD2	TRBJ2-5	TRBV6-6	CASTPSSGTETQYF
-	TRBJ1-1	TRBV4-3	CASSQGGGLNTEAFF
-	TRBJ1-2	TRBV5-6	CASSLNSNYGYTF
-	TRBJ2-7	TRBV9	CASSETGSSYEQYF
TRBD2	TRBJ2-7	TRBV7-2	CASSLGTSGGTLSYEQYF
TRBD1	TRBJ2-7	TRBV5-8	CASSFYDRGSTEQYF
TRBD1	TRBJ2-3	TRBV10-3	CAISYLGQGNTDTQYF
-	TRBJ1-5	TRBV2	CASSETQGAQPQHF
TRBD2	TRBJ2-5	TRBV5-6	CASSRDYRSGTQYF
TRBD1	TRBJ2-7	TRBV9	CASSVDPGTGVNEQYF
-	TRBJ2-2	TRBV7-9	CASSSAWETGELFF
-	TRBJ1-2	TRBV5-4	CATLQTPMYGYTF
TRBD1	TRBJ1-6	TRBV4-3	CASSQTPGQFNSPLHF
TRBD2	TRBJ2-1	TRBV6-1	CASSAYGGGIVDEQFF
TRBD2	TRBJ2-5	TRBV7-2	CASSLARLAVYQETQYF
-	TRBJ2-7	TRBV29-1	CSVEHRESYEQYF
TRBD1	TRBJ1-2	TRBV5-1	CASSKVLGQAEYGYTF
-	TRBJ1-2	TRBV2	CASNGGGGDYGYTF
TRBD1	TRBJ2-7	TRBV19	CASRPGQGFHEQYF
-	TRBJ2-2	TRBV5-1	CASSLVMNTGELFF
-	TRBJ2-7	TRBV10-2	CATRARQLSYEQYF
TRBD1	TRBJ2-7	TRBV6-5	CASSYGDRGTYEQYF
TRBD1	TRBJ1-5	TRBV4-3	CASSQDRLAQPQHF
-	TRBJ2-1	TRBV29-1	CSVAQRLVSNEQFF
TRBD1	TRBJ2-3	TRBV18	CASSPQGARATDTQYF
TRBD1	TRBJ1-2	TRBV5-4	CASTKDRDNYGYTF
-	TRBJ1-5	TRBV4-2	CASSPEGHSNQPQHF
TRBD2	TRBJ2-3	TRBV27	CASSRTSGADTQYF
-	TRBJ1-4	TRBV28	CASRKRAIGGLWSTNEKLFF
-	TRBJ1-1	TRBV7-9	CASSLTGILMNTEAFF
-	TRBJ1-1	TRBV11-2	CASSSRGVREGVNTEAFF
TRBD2	TRBJ2-7	TRBV13	CASSFSGWTYEQYF
-	TRBJ1-2	TRBV4-3	CASSQTRDLGHGYTF